This T cell receptor (beta chain) was documented in a study of T cells in Graves' hyperthyroidism and ophthalmopathy. CDR1 is SGHKS, CDR2 YYEKEE, per germline (reference sequence). CDR3 length: 14 residues. Between the trimmed V and J ends, which lost 1 base and 0 bases, there was a span of 8 bases. Overall study results and limits: Most expanded thyroid clonotypes above 0.001 recurred in blood. Before onset, by a median of approximately 5.9 months, the model predicted ophthalmopathy.

This clonotype appeared many times. Antigen unknown. RNA transcripts provided the source from which TCR beta CDR3 regions were amplified. The study used the HTBI primer set for a first-round RT-PCR of the TCR CDR3. TCRdb reprocessed the multiplex PCR reads via MiXCR and lists one record per CDR3 protein. The profile shows over 300,000 distinct CDR3 sequences, roughly 15% of them singletons. The chain combines TRBV5-5 with TRBJ2-7, with D unclear. The specimen sequenced was blood. The sequence came from a woman between 40 and 55 years old with Graves' ophthalmopathy. CDR3 amino acids: CASSLRWGSYEQYF. The CDR3 nucleotides read TGTGCCAGCAGCTTGAGGTGGGGCTCCTACGAGCAGTACTTC.